Listed below are T cell receptor beta chains from one sample, sequenced in a study of OX40 agonist ivuxolimab in advanced cancers. Libraries were prepared by immunoSEQ multiplex PCR; TCRdb keeps only in-frame clonotypes and omits some of them. The sample contains about 91,000 clones, roughly 86% of which appear only once. The source material was CD4+ or CD8+ T cells sorted from blood, sampled in a trial of the OX40 agonist ivuxolimab. The receptor set was obtained from an adult with an advanced solid tumor such as melanoma, head and neck, liver or kidney cancer. Each CDR3 is given with its conserved first and last residue. A D gene is named only where the DNA matches it firmly.

>TRBD2|TRBV7-9
CASSPTSGRANEQFF
>.|TRBV19
CASSINVDNEQFF
>TRBD1|TRBV5-4
CASSSGSYDRVVYGYTF
>TRBD2|TRBV5-1
CASSLGAGGLAGTLYNEQFF
>TRBD2|TRBV28
CASSSAWEAGEF
>.|TRBV6-6
CASSYSSRVYTDTQYF
>TRBD2|TRBV27
CASSLPGTSGILDTQYF
>TRBD1|TRBV9
CASSEDRGGDTQYF
>.|TRBV6-5
CASRYRASEKLFF
>.|TRBV5-1
CASSLGSETYGYTF
>TRBD2|TRBV11-3
CASSPRRLAGLAQETQYF
>.|TRBV28
CASRTASGSTEAFF
>.|TRBV29-1
CSVEDHTRFQETQYF
>.|TRBV4-1
CASSQGDSQIFQGYEQYF
>.|TRBV19
CASRSDRDGDYGYTF
>.|TRBV30
CAWSVYWRPYEQYF
>.|TRBV28
CASSKAGSSTEAFF
>TRBD1|TRBV6-1
CASRDTWGQGFEAFF
>TRBD1|TRBV19
CASSPRTGFYNEQFF
>.|TRBV12-5
CASGPRTDTQYF
>.|TRBV27
CASSFLGVGELFF
>.|TRBV19
CASSTPGGLGEKLFF
>.|TRBV12-5
CASGLDLDINYGYTF
>.|TRBV7-8
CASSLEQFSGNTIYF
>.|TRBV18
CASSRTENTGELFF
>.|TRBV6-6
CASSHSPGANTGELFF
>.|TRBV7-7
CASSSSGQYTQYF
>TRBD2|TRBV30
CAWSGGTSGEQYF
>.|TRBV19
CASSPQGFSYEQYF
>TRBD2|TRBV6-6
CASRGTSGRGGNEQFF
>.|TRBV5-1
CASSSSGEQYF
>TRBD1|TRBV11-2
CASSLRQGATGELFF
>TRBD2|TRBV11-3
CASSQGLADSSSSYNEQFF
>TRBD2|TRBV7-3
CASSPGLAGTYEQYF
>TRBD1|TRBV6-1
CASSGDRGEQYF
>.|TRBV9
CASSVSGDQPQHF
>TRBD2|TRBV5-1
CASLLSSGGSYNEQFF
>.|TRBV5-4
CASNFFLGAEAFF
>.|TRBV6-6
CASSYASYNEQFF
>.|TRBV7-6
CASSLAQYQTNEQFF
>.|TRBV7-6
CASSLAHSQETQYF
>TRBD1|TRBV6-1
CASTGTGRVDEQFF
>TRBD1|TRBV11-2
CASSLDGTGRETQYF